A selection of T cell receptor beta chains follows, all from one sample in a study of blood T cell repertoires in COVID-19. TCRdb's copy holds only in-frame clones and misses some; the assay was immunoSEQ multiplex PCR. The repertoire holds tens of thousands of clones, with around 88% as singletons. Input material: peripheral blood. All receptors derive from a woman older than 75 with active or convalescent COVID-19. CDR3s include the opening cysteine and the closing phenylalanine or tryptophan. D genes are given only for firm matches. Part of the rows lack a size; the others show once, few, many or a class for expanded clones.

CDR3 protein	CDR3 DNA	D gene	J gene	V gene	clone size
CSGGGDSNTGELFF	TGCAGCGGCGGGGGAGATTCGAACACCGGGGAGCTGTTTTTT	TRBD2	TRBJ2-2	TRBV29-1	-
CASSPQGRGFFGNTIYF	TGTGCCAGCAGTCCCCAGGGCAGGGGGTTTTTTGGAAACACCATATATTTT	TRBD1	TRBJ1-3	TRBV6-6	-
CAWTLSGSEQYF	TGTGCCTGGACCCTCAGTGGCAGCGAGCAGTACTTC	-	TRBJ2-7	TRBV30	-
CASSQGTSGPYNEQFF	TGTGCCAGCAGCCAAGGGACTAGCGGACCCTACAATGAGCAGTTCTTC	TRBD2	TRBJ2-1	TRBV3-1/TRBV3-2	-
CASSLFSRRISYNEQFF	TGTGCCAGCAGCTTATTTTCGAGGCGCATCTCCTACAATGAGCAGTTCTTC	-	TRBJ2-1	TRBV7-9	-
CASSPQGDNQPQHF	TGTGCCAGCAGCCCACAGGGGGATAATCAGCCCCAGCATTTT	TRBD1	TRBJ1-5	TRBV7-2	-
CASRGQEYYGYTF	TGTGCCAGCAGGGGACAGGAGTACTATGGCTACACCTTC	TRBD1	TRBJ1-2	TRBV6-5	-
CASSRQDTDGYTF	TGTGCCAGTAGTAGACAGGACACGGATGGCTACACCTTC	-	TRBJ1-2	TRBV19	-
CASRQGANTGELFF	TGTGCCAGCCGACAGGGGGCGAACACCGGGGAGCTGTTTTTT	TRBD1	TRBJ2-2	TRBV19	-
CASSMGTGTARKNTEAFF	TGTGCCAGTAGTATGGGGACCGGGACAGCAAGAAAGAACACTGAAGCTTTCTTT	TRBD1	TRBJ1-1	TRBV19	-
CASAGTGGSGQPQHF	TGCGCCAGCGCCGGGACAGGGGGTTCGGGTCAGCCCCAGCATTTT	TRBD1	TRBJ1-5	TRBV10-2	once
CASSFAGGPGGYEQYF	TGTGCCAGCAGCTTCGCCGGGGGGCCCGGGGGCTACGAGCAGTACTTC	-	TRBJ2-7	TRBV7-8	once
CASSSSPDRGTEAFF	TGTGCCAGCAGCTCTAGCCCGGACAGGGGCACTGAAGCTTTCTTT	TRBD1	TRBJ1-1	TRBV7-9	-
CASSWNRGKTEAFF	TGTGCCAGCAGCTGGAACAGGGGAAAGACTGAAGCTTTCTTT	TRBD1	TRBJ1-1	TRBV5-4	once
CASRVWTAPPTGANVLTF	TGTGCCAGTAGGGTGTGGACAGCTCCACCAACTGGGGCCAACGTCCTGACTTTC	-	TRBJ2-6	TRBV19	-
CASTRKAQLGGYTF	TGTGCCAGCACAAGAAAGGCCCAACTAGGCGGCTACACCTTC	-	TRBJ1-2	TRBV7-2	-
CASSFSGGITEAFF	TGTGCCAGCAGTTTCTCAGGGGGAATCACTGAAGCTTTCTTT	TRBD1	TRBJ1-1	TRBV27	-
CASSTPGTSGRRETQYF	TGTGCCAGTAGTACACCCGGGACTAGCGGGAGAAGGGAGACCCAGTACTTC	TRBD2	TRBJ2-5	TRBV19	-
CASSPSFGELTNEKLFF	TGTGCCAGCAGTCCGTCGTTCGGGGAGCTAACTAATGAAAAACTGTTTTTT	-	TRBJ1-4	TRBV28	once
CASSQVASYTEAFF	TGTGCCAGCAGCCAGGTGGCTTCCTACACTGAAGCTTTCTTT	-	TRBJ1-1	TRBV3-1/TRBV3-2	-
CAISVLAGGSNEQFF	TGTGCCATCAGTGTCCTAGCGGGAGGCTCCAATGAGCAGTTCTTC	TRBD2	TRBJ2-1	TRBV10-3	-
CASSPRGGTADTQYF	TGTGCCAGCAGCCCGCGGGGCGGGACGGCAGATACGCAGTATTTT	-	TRBJ2-3	TRBV9	-
CASSLAGTYTGELFF	TGTGCCAGCAGCTTAGCAGGCACCTACACCGGGGAGCTGTTTTTT	-	TRBJ2-2	TRBV11-2	-
CASRRGEIDTGELFF	TGTGCCAGCCGCCGGGGTGAGATTGACACCGGGGAGCTGTTTTTT	-	TRBJ2-2	TRBV7-9	-
CASSSLGQTYGYTF	TGTGCCAGCTCATCCCTGGGACAGACCTACGGCTACACCTTC	TRBD1	TRBJ1-2	TRBV18	-
CATSKIPGTVNTEAFF	TGTGCCACCTCCAAAATCCCCGGGACAGTTAACACTGAAGCTTTCTTT	TRBD1	TRBJ1-1	TRBV7-2	-